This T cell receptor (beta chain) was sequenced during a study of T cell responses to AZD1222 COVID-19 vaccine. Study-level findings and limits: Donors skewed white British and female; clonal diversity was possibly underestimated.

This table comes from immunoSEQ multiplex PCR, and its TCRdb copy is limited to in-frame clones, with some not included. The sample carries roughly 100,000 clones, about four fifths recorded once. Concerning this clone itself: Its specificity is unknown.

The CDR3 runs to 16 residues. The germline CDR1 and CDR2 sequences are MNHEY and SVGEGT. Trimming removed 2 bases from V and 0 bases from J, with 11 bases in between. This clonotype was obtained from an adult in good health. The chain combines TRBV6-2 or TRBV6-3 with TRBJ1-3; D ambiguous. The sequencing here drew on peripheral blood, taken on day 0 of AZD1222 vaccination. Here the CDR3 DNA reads TGTGCCAGCAGTTACCGTGGGTTCGGCTCTGGAAACACCATATATTTT. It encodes CASSYRGFGSGNTIYF.